The 19 T cell receptor beta chains presented below share a single source sample, sequenced in a study of response to subunit inactivated influenza vaccine. TCRdb re-called the RT-PCR reads through MiXCR, storing one row per CDR3 protein. Here the sample spans over 800,000 distinct CDR3 sequences, around 21% being singletons. Material: PBMCs from blood, obtained around 5 days after vaccination. Receptor source: a man in his fifties or sixties who received an inactivated influenza vaccine.

This clonotype was observed a few times. The chain is built from TRBV7-6 and TRBJ2-1; D might be TRBD1 (6 bases). The length of the CDR3 is 12 residues. Germline V gene sequence: CDR1 SGHVS, CDR2 FNYEAQ. V was pared by 5 bases and J by 10 bases, with 12 bases between. CDR3: CASSARTGEQFF. The DNA of the CDR3 is TGTGCCAGCAGCGCCCGTACAGGGGAGCAGTTCTTC.

In DNA form, the CDR3 reads TGTGCCAGCAGTAAAAGGGTGCCTAACTCAGCCGGGATCCTCAATCAGCCCCAGCATTTT. This gives the protein CASSKRVPNSAGILNQPQHF. The V and J genes are TRBV6-1 and TRBJ1-5; no reliable D call. The CDR3 covers 20 residues. V lost 5 bases to trimming and J lost 3 bases, with 29 bases between them. Germline V gives CDR1 MNHNS, CDR2 SASEGT.

This chain uses TRBV20-1 with TRBJ1-1; 8 bases align to TRBD1. Trimming removed 4 bases from V and 0 bases from J; junction bases left unmatched: 7. CDR1 and CDR2 (germline): DFQATT, SNEGSKA (reference sequence). The length of the CDR3 is 15 residues. The CDR3 DNA follows: TGCAGTGCTACGCCGGGACAGGCTATGAACACTGAAGCTTTCTTT. Amino acids: CSATPGQAMNTEAFF.

This clonotype was seen at least ten times. J is TRBJ1-1 and V is TRBV5-1; D gene uncertain. V gave up 4 bases and J gave up 4 bases, with 14 bases separating them. CDR3 length equals 14 residues. The germline CDR1 and CDR2 sequences are SGHRS and YFSETQ. CDR3 coding DNA: TGCGCCAGCAGCGTAACGTCAAGGGCCACTGAAGCTTTCTTT. Amino acid sequence: CASSVTSRATEAFF.

Comment on this clonotype: Germline is not matched at one junction end, which may reflect a read error. This rearrangement joins TRBV2 to TRBJ2-1; 7 bases are a match to TRBD1. The germline CDR1 and CDR2 sequences are SNHLY and FYNNEI. The CDR3 sequence is 14 residues long. The CDR3 sequence is CAGQQGSHYIEQFF. CDR3 DNA: TGTGCCGGGCAACAGGGGTCTCACTACATTGAGCAGTTCTTC.

This clonotype was detected ten times or more. This rearrangement joins TRBV20-1 to TRBJ2-3; 8 nucleotides align to TRBD1. V was clipped by 3 bases and J by 11 bases; unmatched bases: 10. The germline CDR1 and CDR2 sequences are DFQATT and SNEGSKA (reference sequence). This CDR3 comprises 13 residues. CDR3 DNA: TGCAGTGCTAGGAGCCCCACAGGGGGGTTGCAGTATTTT. Residues: CSARSPTGGLQYF.

CDR3 in amino acids: CASSHHWTGKTGELFF. CDR3 DNA: TGCGCCAGCAGCCATCACTGGACGGGGAAAACCGGGGAGCTGTTTTTT. V usage is TRBV4-1 and J usage is TRBJ2-2; weak D call: TRBD2 (5 bases). The CDR3 is 16 amino acids. V gave up 3 bases and J gave up 5 bases, with 16 bases separating them. Germline CDR1 MGHRA, CDR2 YSYEKL.

This clonotype was recorded a few times. This chain joins TRBV5-1 and TRBJ2-6; D perhaps matches TRBD1 (5 bases). This CDR3 contains 18 residues. Looked up from germline, CDR1 is SGHRS and CDR2 is YFSETQ. V gave up 4 bases and J gave up 0 bases, with 17 bases separating them. The CDR3 protein is CASSPGAGMTSGANVLTF. The DNA of the CDR3 is TGCGCCAGCAGCCCTGGGGCAGGCATGACCTCTGGGGCCAACGTCCTGACTTTC. Variable domain in full (rest from reference TRBV5-1 and TRBJ2-6): KAGVTQTPRYLIKTRGQQVTLSCSPISGHRSVSWYQQTPGQGLQFLFEYFSETQRNKGNFPGRFSGRQFSNSRSEMNVSTLELGDSALYLCASSPGAGMTSGANVLTFGAGSRLTVL.

The chain combines TRBV12-3 or TRBV12-4 with TRBJ2-1; possible D gene TRBD2, 6 bases. The CDR3 totals 18 residues. V lost 1 base, J lost 1 base, and 17 bases lay in between. The CDR3 DNA sequence: TGTGCCAGCAGTTTAGGGGTTGGAAGGAGCGGGTCCTACAATGAGCAGTTCTTC. Translating gives CASSLGVGRSGSYNEQFF.

The chain uses TRBV15 and TRBJ1-2; D is unclear. The V end lost 0 bases, the J end lost 7 bases, and 15 bases lay between the germline ends. Germline loops: CDR1 LNHNV, CDR2 YYDKDF (reference sequence). The CDR3 loop spans 15 amino acids. CDR3 region: CATSRDQGRTSGYTF. The CDR3, as DNA: TGTGCCACCAGCAGAGATCAAGGACGGACTAGTGGCTACACCTTC.

This sequence joins TRBV5-1 and TRBJ2-1, with TRBD1 matching over 8 bases. Germline CDR1 is SGHRS and CDR2 is YFSETQ. The junction had 6 bases not matched to a gene; V was cut back by 4 bases and J by 0 bases. CDR3 size: 16 residues. The CDR3 sequence: CASSPTGDPSYNEQFF. The CDR3 region has the DNA TGCGCCAGCAGCCCGACAGGGGACCCCTCCTACAATGAGCAGTTCTTC.

This clonotype was seen repeatedly, ten times or more. The chain employs TRBV20-1 and TRBJ2-5; no firm D call. Germline lookup yields CDR1 DFQATT and CDR2 SNEGSKA (reference sequence). This CDR3 contains 12 residues. V lost 5 bases, J lost 2 bases, and 9 bases lay in between. DNA for the CDR3: TGCAGTGCTGAGTACAAACAAGAGACCCAGTACTTC. Its protein is CSAEYKQETQYF.

The chain has TRBV7-9 and TRBJ2-1; 8 bases line up with TRBD2. With V trimmed by 5 bases and J by 10 bases, 10 bases remained unmatched. CDR3 size: 14 residues. CDR1 and CDR2 from the germline V gene are SEHNR and FQNEAQ (reference sequence). The CDR3 region is CASSREREILEQFF. CDR3 in DNA: TGTGCCAGCAGCCGTGAGCGGGAGATCTTGGAGCAGTTCTTC.

V gene TRBV6-2 or TRBV6-3 combines with J gene TRBJ1-5, with 9 bases aligning to TRBD1. V lost 6 bases to trimming and J lost 6 bases; unmatched junction nucleotides: 9. Per germline, CDR1 MNHEY and CDR2 SVGEGT. This CDR3 has 15 amino acids. The CDR3 DNA reads as TGTGCCAGCAGAGTTACAGGGGGCGCAGGTCAGCCCCAGCATTTT. This encodes CASRVTGGAGQPQHF.

This clonotype was observed a handful of times. The chain carries TRBV12-3 or TRBV12-4 and TRBJ1-2, with 8 bases that match TRBD1. CDR3 length equals 14 residues. J was trimmed by 8 bases and V by 2 bases; bases with no gene match: 7. CDR3 region: CASSLSQGAGGYTF. The DNA for the CDR3 is TGTGCCAGCAGTTTAAGCCAGGGGGCGGGCGGCTACACCTTC.

The J gene is TRBJ2-6, the V gene TRBV28; D possibly corresponds to TRBD2 (7 bases). The CDR3 sequence is 16 residues long. The ends were cut back, 8 bases at V and 0 bases at J, with 14 bases in the middle. Germline-derived CDR1 and CDR2 are MDHEN and SYDVKM. This CDR3 reads CASGRVGGSGANVLTF. CDR3 in DNA: TGTGCCAGCGGGAGGGTAGGGGGCTCTGGGGCCAACGTCCTGACTTTC. The whole variable domain, remainder taken from reference TRBV28 and TRBJ2-6, is DVKVTQSSRYLVKRTGEKVFLECVQDMDHENMFWYRQDPGLGLRLIYFSYDVKMKEKGDIPEGYSVSREKKERFSLILESASTNQTSMYLCASGRVGGSGANVLTFGAGSRLTVL.

The genes are TRBV11-3 and TRBJ2-1; 9 nucleotides line up with TRBD1. Germline lookup yields CDR1 SGHNT and CDR2 YENEEA. The J segment lost 10 bases and the V segment lost 4 bases, leaving 8 bases of the junction unmatched. This CDR3 is 14 amino acids long. The CDR3 spells CASSSGTGPYEQFF. In DNA, the CDR3 is TGTGCCAGCAGCTCCGGGACAGGGCCTTACGAGCAGTTCTTC.

This clonotype showed up many times. Sequence at one end of the junction differs from germline and may be a read error. This chain joins TRBV13 and TRBJ2-3, with D hard to call. This CDR3 is built from 12 residues. The germline CDR1 and CDR2 sequences are PRHDT and FYEKMQ (reference sequence). The CDR3, as DNA: TGTGCCAGCAGCTCACGACTGGGTCCCCTCAATTTT. As protein: CASSSRLGPLNF.

The chain joins TRBV6-4 to TRBJ1-2, with TRBD1 matching over 10 bases. Trimming cost V 6 bases and J 5 bases; bases outside gene matches: 6. Germline loops: CDR1 MRHNA, CDR2 SNTAGT. The CDR3 totals 14 residues. CDR3 coding DNA: TGTGCCAGCAGACCCGGGACAGGGGCGTATGGCTACACCTTC. It encodes CASRPGTGAYGYTF.